These 22 T cell receptor beta chains originate from one sample sequenced in a study of blood T cell repertoires in COVID-19. TCRdb keeps only in-frame clones here, not all; method: immunoSEQ multiplex PCR. The repertoire includes hundreds of thousands of clones, around 87% of them detected once, and about 6% sits in the top ten. Source material: peripheral blood. The origin of the receptors is a woman aged 45-65 years with COVID-19, enrolled during active disease.

This chain uses TRBV5-6 with TRBJ2-3; 10 nucleotides align to TRBD1. Per germline, CDR1 SGHDT and CDR2 YYEEEE. The CDR3 loop spans 15 amino acids. After removal of 2 bases from V and 6 bases from J, the junction contained 6 bases not matched to a gene. As DNA, the CDR3 is TGTGCCAGCAGCTTTCGAATGACAGGGGGCGATACGCAGTATTTT. Translation gives CASSFRMTGGDTQYF.

This clone showed up just a few times. The chain couples TRBV5-4 to TRBJ2-5; D remains ambiguous. Trimming removed 0 bases at V and 5 bases at J, with 2 bases between. This CDR3 is built from 11 residues. CDR1 is SGHNT, CDR2 YYREEE, per germline (reference sequence). As DNA, the CDR3 is TGTGCCAGCAGCTTGGCGGAGACCCAGTACTTC. This gives the protein CASSLAETQYF.

CDR3 sequence (DNA): TGTGCCAGCAGCCTCCAAACAGGCCTGGCTGAAGCTTTCTTT. This sequence encodes CASSLQTGLAEAFF. This chain connects TRBV11-1 to TRBJ1-1; tentatively, D is TRBD1 (5 bases). CDR1 and CDR2 (germline): SGHAT, FQDESV (reference sequence). The CDR3 loop spans 14 amino acids. With 5 bases removed from V and 6 bases from J, the gap between germline ends came to 16 bases.

The chain links TRBV6-5 to TRBJ2-7; 7 bases match TRBD1. CDR3 size: 15 residues. Unmatched junction bases numbered 9, after V lost 5 bases and J lost 2 bases. Germline V CDR1 and CDR2: MNHEY, SVGAGI. CDR3 sequence (DNA): TGTGCCAGCAGTAAAACCCCAGGGACAGCCTACGAGCAGTACTTC. It codes for CASSKTPGTAYEQYF.

V is TRBV3-1 (or the pseudogene TRBV3-2) and J is TRBJ1-2; 7 nucleotides line up with TRBD1. This CDR3 is 14 amino acids long. CDR1 and CDR2 (germline): LGHDT, YNNKEL (reference sequence). Unmatched junction bases numbered 7, after V lost 7 bases and J lost 2 bases. This CDR3 reads CASTRQGGNYGYTF. The CDR3 DNA reads as TGTGCCAGCACCAGACAGGGTGGGAACTATGGCTACACCTTC.

This clone was seen at least ten times. CDR3 sequence (DNA): TGTGCCAGCACCCTATCGGGGACAGGGTTCAATGGCTACACCTTC. The encoded protein is CASTLSGTGFNGYTF. The chain recombines TRBV27 with TRBJ1-2, with TRBD1 identical over 9 bases. The CDR3 runs 15 residues. Germline-derived CDR1 and CDR2 are MNHEY and SMNVEV (reference sequence). Unmatched junction bases numbered 12, after V lost 7 bases and J lost 6 bases.

This clone was found once. CDR3 sequence (DNA): TGTGCCAGAGGAGGAGCTAGAAGTACGCAGTATTTT. Protein: CARGGARSTQYF. The chain couples TRBV21-1 to TRBJ2-3; the DNA was not used to check the table's D call, TRBD2. TRBV21-1 is labeled a pseudogene. The CDR3 covers 12 residues.

The V call is TRBV7-8, the J call TRBJ2-1; D might be TRBD1 (8 bases). V lost 6 bases and J 4 bases, leaving 16 bases between the germline ends. The CDR3 length is 15 residues. Per the germline V gene, CDR1 is SGHVS and CDR2 is FQNEAQ. The CDR3 sequence is CASSRTGGVYNEQFF. The CDR3 nucleotides read TGTGCCAGCAGTCGAACAGGGGGGGTTTACAATGAGCAGTTCTTC. Full variable domain (outside the CDR3, taken from reference TRBV7-8 and TRBJ2-1): GAGVSQSPRYKVAKRGQDVALRCDPISGHVSLFWYQQALGQGPEFLTYFQNEAQLDKSGLPSDRFFAERPEGSVSTLKIQRTQQEDSAVYLCASSRTGGVYNEQFFGPGTRLTVL.

A single count supports this clone. The chain employs TRBV30 and TRBJ1-1; D might be TRBD1 (6 bases). This CDR3 spans 19 amino acids. The germline gives CDR1 GTSNPN, CDR2 SVGIG (reference sequence). V dropped 0 bases and J dropped 4 bases, with 27 bases sitting between them. The CDR3 is CAWSVQRGQGRTRGTEAFF. CDR3 in DNA: TGTGCCTGGAGTGTACAAAGGGGACAAGGAAGAACCAGGGGCACTGAAGCTTTCTTT.

The genes are TRBV9 and TRBJ1-1; 11 bases line up with TRBD1. CDR3 length: 14 amino acids. Germline V gene data show CDR1 as SGDLS and CDR2 as YYNGEE. J was trimmed by 5 bases and V by 3 bases; bases with no gene match: 3. The DNA of the CDR3 is TGTGCCAGCAGCGGGGGACAGGGGGGAACTGAAGCTTTCTTT. This encodes CASSGGQGGTEAFF.

V usage is TRBV5-4 and J usage is TRBJ2-7, with D possibly being TRBD1 (6 bases). The CDR3 is made up of 14 amino acids. Germline assignment: CDR1 SGHNT and CDR2 YYREEE (reference sequence). Trimming took 5 bases from V and 6 from J, leaving 18 bases between them. CDR3 loop: CASRPSTGRGEQYF. DNA of the CDR3: TGTGCCAGCAGACCTTCGACAGGACGTGGCGAGCAGTACTTC.

The gene calls are TRBV2 and TRBJ2-1, with TRBD1 matching over 7 bases. J was trimmed by 4 bases and V by 4 bases; bases with no gene match: 4. CDR1 is SNHLY and CDR2 is FYNNEI in the germline V gene. The CDR3 sequence is 14 residues long. The CDR3 reads CASSAAGGYNEQFF. In nucleotides, the CDR3 is TGTGCCAGCAGTGCGGCAGGGGGTTACAATGAGCAGTTCTTC.

The chain recombines TRBV21-1 with TRBJ1-5; the table's D call TRBD1 went unverified against the DNA. TRBV21-1 constitutes a pseudogene. This CDR3 is 16 amino acids long. CDR3 bases: TGTGCCAGCAGCAAAGTACAGGATGATGGCAATCAGCCCCAGCATTTT. Translation: CASSKVQDDGNQPQHF.

The chain has TRBV27 and TRBJ2-3; 8 positions agree with TRBD1. Germline V gene lookup returns CDR1 MNHEY and CDR2 SMNVEV (reference sequence). The CDR3 sequence is 15 residues long. Trimming removed 6 bases from V and 3 bases from J; junction bases left unmatched: 8. CDR3 region: CASSLRTGTTDTQYF. CDR3 coding DNA: TGTGCCAGCAGCCTCCGGACAGGGACGACAGATACGCAGTATTTT.

The genes are TRBV3-1 (or the pseudogene TRBV3-2) and TRBJ2-4, with a tentative D call TRBD1 (6 bases). Trimming cost V 0 bases and J 0 bases, with 6 bases left between them. In germline, CDR1 is LGHDT, CDR2 YNNKEL (reference sequence). The CDR3 length is 15 residues. CDR3 in DNA: TGTGCCAGCAGCCAAGAAGGGGGAGCCAAAAACATTCAGTACTTC. This sequence encodes CASSQEGGAKNIQYF.

The rearrangement links TRBV4-1 to TRBJ1-3; the match to TRBD1 covers 8 bases. V lost 4 bases and J lost 4; bases outside the gene matches: 6. This CDR3 comprises 15 residues. From germline, CDR1 is MGHRA and CDR2 YSYEKL. The CDR3 nucleotides are TGCGCCAGCAGCCCCCTGGACAGGGTGGGAAACACCATATATTTT. Translating it yields CASSPLDRVGNTIYF.

V is TRBV10-3 and J is TRBJ1-4, with D hard to call. Germline V lookup: CDR1 ENHRY, CDR2 SYGVKD. Deletions cut 2 bases from V and 0 bases from J, with 7 bases between. The CDR3 sequence is 15 residues long. CDR3 sequence: CAISENPATNEKLFF. CDR3 coding DNA: TGTGCCATCAGTGAGAACCCAGCAACTAATGAAAAACTGTTTTTT.

The rearrangement joins TRBV7-9 to TRBJ1-2; D perhaps matches TRBD1 (6 bases). CDR1 SEHNR and CDR2 FQNEAQ come from the germline V gene (reference sequence). This CDR3 contains 15 residues. V lost 2 bases to trimming and J lost 0 bases, with 10 bases between them. CDR3: CASSLLDSANYGYTF. CDR3 bases: TGTGCCAGCAGCTTATTGGACAGTGCTAACTATGGCTACACCTTC.

The CDR3 DNA is TGTGCCAGCTCCCAGGGCGGGAGGGCCGTCGAGCAGTACTTC. Its protein is CASSQGGRAVEQYF. The J gene is TRBJ2-7, the V gene TRBV18; 9 positions agree with TRBD2. The V gene's germline CDR1 is KGHSH and CDR2 LQKENI. The CDR3 runs 14 residues. Trimming at V came to 6 bases and at J to 6 bases, leaving 9 bases not matched to a gene.

This chain uses TRBV6-5 with TRBJ2-5, with 8 bases aligning to TRBD1. Germline values: CDR1 MNHEY, CDR2 SVGAGI. The CDR3 runs 14 residues. V gave up 10 bases and J gave up 4 bases; unmatched junction bases: 11. This CDR3 reads CATRTAGGAETQYF. Here the CDR3 DNA reads TGTGCCACTAGGACGGCAGGGGGCGCAGAGACCCAGTACTTC.

The chain combines TRBV29-1 with TRBJ1-3; D ambiguous. V was shortened by 4 bases and J by 0 bases, with 19 bases between the two germline ends. Germline assignment: CDR1 SQVTM and CDR2 ANQGSEA. The CDR3 is 17 residues long. CDR3 loop: CSVVLPRGVASGNTIYF. In DNA, the CDR3 is TGCAGCGTTGTGCTCCCGAGAGGAGTCGCCTCTGGAAACACCATATATTTT.

V and J are TRBV30 and TRBJ2-1; 11 positions match TRBD2. CDR1 GTSNPN and CDR2 SVGIG come from the germline V gene (reference sequence). The CDR3 has 15 residues. The junction had 8 bases not matched to a gene; V was cut back by 2 bases and J by 8 bases. The CDR3 sequence: CAWSWLAGGSDEQFF. CDR3 nucleotides: TGTGCCTGGAGTTGGCTAGCGGGAGGAAGCGATGAGCAGTTCTTC. Together with reference TRBV30 and TRBJ2-1, the CDR3 gives the full variable domain: SQTIHQWPATLVQPVGSPLSLECTVEGTSNPNLYWYRQAAGRGLQLLFYSVGIGQISSEVPQNLSASRPQDRQFILSSKKLLLSDSGFYLCAWSWLAGGSDEQFFGPGTRLTVL.